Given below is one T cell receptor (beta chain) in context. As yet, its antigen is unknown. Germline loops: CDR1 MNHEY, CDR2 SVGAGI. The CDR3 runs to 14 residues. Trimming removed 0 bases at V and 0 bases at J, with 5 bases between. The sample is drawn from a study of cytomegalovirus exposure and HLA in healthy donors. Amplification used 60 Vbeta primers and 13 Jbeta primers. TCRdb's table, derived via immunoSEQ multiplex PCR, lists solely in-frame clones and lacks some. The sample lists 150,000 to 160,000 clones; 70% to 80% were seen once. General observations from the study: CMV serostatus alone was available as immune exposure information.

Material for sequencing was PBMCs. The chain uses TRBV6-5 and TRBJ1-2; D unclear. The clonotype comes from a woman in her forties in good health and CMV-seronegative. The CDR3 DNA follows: TGTGCCAGCAGTTACTCAGCTACTAACTATGGCTACACCTTC. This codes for CASSYSATNYGYTF.